The rows below give T cell receptor beta chains drawn from one sample of a study of blood T cell repertoires in COVID-19. This table comes from immunoSEQ multiplex PCR, and its TCRdb copy is limited to in-frame clones, with some not included. The top ten clones hold more than 25% of a sample with over 200,000 clones, approximately 80% of them seen once. The specimen was peripheral blood. These receptors were obtained from a man in his forties or fifties with acute or convalescent COVID-19. The CDR3 runs from the conserved cysteine through the conserved F or W. A D gene is named only where the DNA matches it firmly. Size is omitted from some rows. Given values are once, few, many or a class for expanded clones.

clone size	V gene	D gene	J gene	CDR3 DNA	CDR3 protein
few	TRBV29-1	TRBD2	TRBJ2-7	TGCAGCGTTGGACTAGCGGGAGCCTACGAGCAGTACTTC	CSVGLAGAYEQYF
-	TRBV21-1	-	TRBJ1-2	TGTGCCAGCAGCAAAGGGCAGGCGCGTCTCTATGGCTACACCTTC	CASSKGQARLYGYTF
-	TRBV10-3	-	TRBJ2-3	TGTGCCATCAGTGTGGAGGGAGACGCAGATACGCAGTATTTT	CAISVEGDADTQYF
-	TRBV6-5	TRBD1	TRBJ1-5	TGTGCCAGCACCGTGGACAGGAAGCCGCCCCAGCATTTT	CASTVDRKPPQHF
-	TRBV7-6	TRBD2	TRBJ2-3	TGTGCCAGCAGCTTAGCGGGAGGGCACACAGATACGCAGTATTTT	CASSLAGGHTDTQYF
-	TRBV10-3	TRBD2	TRBJ2-5	TGTGCCATCAGTGAGTCGATGGGCGAGGGCGGGAGACCACAAGAGACCCAGTACTTC	CAISESMGEGGRPQETQYF
-	TRBV4-2	TRBD2	TRBJ2-5	TGTGCCAGCAGCCGGGACTCTAGCGGTCAAGAGACCCAGTACTTC	CASSRDSSGQETQYF
-	TRBV12-1	-	TRBJ1-1	TGTGCCAGCAGATTCTTCCAGGGGGGCACTGAAGCTTTCTTT	CASRFFQGGTEAFF
few	TRBV25-1	TRBD2	TRBJ2-2	TGTGCCAGCAGTGATATCCCGGGACTAGTCGACTCCACCGGGGAGCTGTTTTTT	CASSDIPGLVDSTGELFF
-	TRBV4-1	-	TRBJ2-7	TGCGCCAGCAGCCAAGTGGGCAGGGTCAGCTACGAGCAGTACTTC	CASSQVGRVSYEQYF
-	TRBV5-1	TRBD1	TRBJ2-7	TGCGCCAGCGGTAGGGGACAGGATTCCTACGAGCAGTACTTC	CASGRGQDSYEQYF
-	TRBV28	TRBD1	TRBJ1-2	TGTGCCAGCAGTCCACCGGGACAGGCCTATGGCTACACCTTC	CASSPPGQAYGYTF
few	TRBV11-2	TRBD2	TRBJ2-1	TGTGCCAGCCAAAACTGGGAGCTAGCGGGTTACAATGAGCAGTTCTTC	CASQNWELAGYNEQFF
-	TRBV27	-	TRBJ1-2	TGTGCCAGCAGTTCCAGGGTATTTGGGGCGGATAGCTATGGCTACACCTTC	CASSSRVFGADSYGYTF
-	TRBV29-1	-	TRBJ2-5	TGCAGCGTTGAAGGGCGGGGCCTACCACGGGAGACCCAGTACTTC	CSVEGRGLPRETQYF
-	TRBV27	TRBD1	TRBJ2-2	TGTGCCAGCAGTTCCCGACAGGGATGGAACACCGGGGAGCTGTTTTTT	CASSSRQGWNTGELFF
-	TRBV3-1/TRBV3-2	TRBD1	TRBJ1-2	TGTGCCAGCAGCCAACCGGACAGGGTCCATGGCTACACCTTC	CASSQPDRVHGYTF
-	TRBV2	-	TRBJ2-3	TGTGCCAGCAGACCGGACATAGGGCCAGATACGCAGTATTTT	CASRPDIGPDTQYF
-	TRBV11-1	TRBD2	TRBJ2-7	TGTGCCAGCAGGGATCAGACTAGCCCTACCTACGAGCAGTACTTC	CASRDQTSPTYEQYF
-	TRBV11-2	-	TRBJ1-6	TGTGCCAGCAGCTTAGTCGATTCACCCCTCCACTTT	CASSLVDSPLHF
-	TRBV5-1	TRBD1	TRBJ1-1	TGCGCCAGCAGCGAAGGGACAGTACTTTACCAAGCTTTCTTT	CASSEGTVLYQAFF
-	TRBV2	-	TRBJ1-1	TGTGCCAGCCCCATGGAGGAGGGCGTGAACACTGAAGCTTTCTTT	CASPMEEGVNTEAFF
-	TRBV7-9	TRBD1	TRBJ1-5	TGTGCCAGCAGCACCGGGACAGGGTACCAGCCCCAGCATTTT	CASSTGTGYQPQHF
-	TRBV7-9	TRBD1	TRBJ2-7	TGTGCCAGCAGCAACCGAGGACAGGGGTTTTCCTACGAGCAGTACTTC	CASSNRGQGFSYEQYF
-	TRBV5-8	-	TRBJ1-5	TGTGCCAGCAGCTTGGCCGTCTCGGCAGGGGTTAATCAGCCCCAGCATTTT	CASSLAVSAGVNQPQHF
-	TRBV4-1	TRBD2	TRBJ2-1	TGCGCCAGCAGCCAAGATATCGCTAGCGGGAGGGATGAGCAGTTCTTC	CASSQDIASGRDEQFF
-	TRBV2	TRBD2	TRBJ2-7	TGTGCCAGCAGTGAAGAGACTAGCGGATACTACGAGCAGTACTTC	CASSEETSGYYEQYF
-	TRBV18	-	TRBJ2-3	TGTGCCAGCTCGCCCCCAGTTGACACAGATACGCAGTATTTT	CASSPPVDTDTQYF
once	TRBV2	-	TRBJ1-1	TGTGCCAGCAAATTACAGACAGGCGGTGGTAGTGAAGCTTTCTTT	CASKLQTGGGSEAFF
-	TRBV25-1	-	TRBJ1-2	TGTGCCAGCAGTGATTTTTCTCGGGGAGTCTATGGCTACACCTTC	CASSDFSRGVYGYTF
-	TRBV4-2	TRBD2	TRBJ2-2	TGTGCCAGCAGCCAAGCGGCTAGCGGGAGGTCCGGCGGGGAGCTGTTTTTT	CASSQAASGRSGGELFF
-	TRBV5-6	-	TRBJ2-7	TGTGCCAGCAGCCCCGCGGGGTGGAACGAGCAGTACTTC	CASSPAGWNEQYF
once	TRBV7-6	-	TRBJ2-5	TGTGCCAGCAGCCCCCCGCAAGAGACCCAGTACTTC	CASSPPQETQYF
-	TRBV7-8	TRBD1	TRBJ2-1	TGTGCCAGCAGACCCGGGACAGGGTGGTCGAGCTCCTACAATGAGCAGTTCTTC	CASRPGTGWSSSYNEQFF
-	TRBV19	-	TRBJ1-1	TGTGCCAGTAAGGTCCGACAGTCGAACACTGAAGCTTTCTTT	CASKVRQSNTEAFF
-	TRBV6-1	-	TRBJ2-2	TGTGCCAGCAGTGAAGATAGAGACACCGGGGAGCTGTTTTTT	CASSEDRDTGELFF
-	TRBV11-2	-	TRBJ2-3	TGTGCCAGCAGCCCCTTGAGGACAGATACGCAGTATTTT	CASSPLRTDTQYF
-	TRBV18	-	TRBJ1-1	TGTGCCAGCTCACCAAGGTACGGACAGAACACTGAAGCTTTCTTT	CASSPRYGQNTEAFF
-	TRBV6-5	TRBD2	TRBJ2-1	TGTGCCAGCAGTTCCCCTACTAGCGGGAGAACTAATGAGCAGTTCTTC	CASSSPTSGRTNEQFF
-	TRBV30	TRBD2	TRBJ2-3	TGTGCCTGGAAGGGCGGGAGTGTGGATACGCAGTATTTT	CAWKGGSVDTQYF
once	TRBV6-5	TRBD1	TRBJ2-4	TGTGCCAGCAGGCTTCAGGGGGCGAGCATTCAGTACTTC	CASRLQGASIQYF
-	TRBV6-4	-	TRBJ1-2	TGTGCCAGCAGTAGCCCAGGGTATGGCTACACCTTC	CASSSPGYGYTF
-	TRBV5-1	-	TRBJ2-7	TGCGCCAGCAGCTTAGGATCCGGGTCCTACGAGCAGTACTTC	CASSLGSGSYEQYF
-	TRBV5-1	TRBD1	TRBJ2-2	TGCGCCAGCGGCCTGACAGGGGGCACCGGGGAGCTGTTTTTT	CASGLTGGTGELFF
-	TRBV24-1	-	TRBJ2-1	TGTGCCACCAGTGATTTGAAATTCGGGGGATCCAATGAGCAGTTCTTC	CATSDLKFGGSNEQFF
-	TRBV12-3/TRBV12-4	-	TRBJ2-1	TGTGCCAGCAGTCCCCAGGCTGAGCAGTTCTTC	CASSPQAEQFF
once	TRBV5-4	TRBD1	TRBJ1-2	TGTGCCAGCAGCCCGGGACAGGGAGGTGATGGCTACACCTTC	CASSPGQGGDGYTF
-	TRBV5-4	TRBD1	TRBJ1-1	TGTGCCAGCAGCGGTAGACAGGGCGGGCGGGACACTGAAGCTTTCTTT	CASSGRQGGRDTEAFF
-	TRBV3-1/TRBV3-2	TRBD1	TRBJ2-5	TGTGCCAGCAGGTTGACAGGGGTAGAGACCCAGTACTTC	CASRLTGVETQYF
-	TRBV5-1	-	TRBJ1-3	TGCGCCAGCACCGAGACTGGGAGGGCTGGAAACACCATATATTTT	CASTETGRAGNTIYF
-	TRBV29-1	-	TRBJ2-3	TGCAGCGTTGAAATTATCAGCGGGAGCACAGATACGCAGTATTTT	CSVEIISGSTDTQYF